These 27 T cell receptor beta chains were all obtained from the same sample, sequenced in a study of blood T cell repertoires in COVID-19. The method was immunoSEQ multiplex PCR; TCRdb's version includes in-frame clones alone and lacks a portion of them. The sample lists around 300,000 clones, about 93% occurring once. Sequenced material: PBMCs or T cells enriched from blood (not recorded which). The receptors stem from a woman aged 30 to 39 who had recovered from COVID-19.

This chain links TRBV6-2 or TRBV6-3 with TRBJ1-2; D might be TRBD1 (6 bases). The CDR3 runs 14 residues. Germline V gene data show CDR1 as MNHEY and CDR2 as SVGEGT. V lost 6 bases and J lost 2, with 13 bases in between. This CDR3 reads CASSPRTANYGYTF. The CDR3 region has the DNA TGTGCCAGCAGCCCAAGGACAGCAAACTATGGCTACACCTTC.

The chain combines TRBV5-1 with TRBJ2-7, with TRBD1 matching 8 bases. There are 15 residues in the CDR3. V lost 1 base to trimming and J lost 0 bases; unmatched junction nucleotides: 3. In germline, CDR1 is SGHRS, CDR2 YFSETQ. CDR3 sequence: CASSLRTGSSYEQYF. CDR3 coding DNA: TGCGCCAGCAGCTTGAGGACAGGGAGCTCCTACGAGCAGTACTTC.

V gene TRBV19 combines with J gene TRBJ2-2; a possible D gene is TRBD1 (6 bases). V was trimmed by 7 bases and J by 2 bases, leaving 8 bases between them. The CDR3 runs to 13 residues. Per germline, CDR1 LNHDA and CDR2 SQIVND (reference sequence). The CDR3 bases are TGTGCCAGTACAGGGGCTAACACCGGGGAGCTGTTTTTT. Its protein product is CASTGANTGELFF.

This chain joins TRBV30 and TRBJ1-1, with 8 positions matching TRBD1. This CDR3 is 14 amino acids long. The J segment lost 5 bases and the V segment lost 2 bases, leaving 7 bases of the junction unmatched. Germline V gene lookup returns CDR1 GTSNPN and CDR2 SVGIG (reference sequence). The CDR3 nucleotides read TGTGCCTGGAGTACGTCAGGGGGCGGTACTGAAGCTTTCTTT. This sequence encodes CAWSTSGGGTEAFF.

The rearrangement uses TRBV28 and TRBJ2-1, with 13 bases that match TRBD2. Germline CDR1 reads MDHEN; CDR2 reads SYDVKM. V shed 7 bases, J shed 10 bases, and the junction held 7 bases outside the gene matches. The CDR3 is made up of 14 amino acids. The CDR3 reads CASTRTSGSGEQFF. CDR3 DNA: TGTGCCAGCACCAGGACTAGCGGGAGTGGAGAGCAGTTCTTC.

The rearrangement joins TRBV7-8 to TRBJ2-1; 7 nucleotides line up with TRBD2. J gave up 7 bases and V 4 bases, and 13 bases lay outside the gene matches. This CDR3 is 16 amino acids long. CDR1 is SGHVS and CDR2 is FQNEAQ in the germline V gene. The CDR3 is CASSSKTGAGWNEQFF. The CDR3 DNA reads TGTGCCAGCAGCTCAAAAACCGGAGCGGGGTGGAATGAGCAGTTCTTC.

This chain's CDR3 is CASSLPGGGNTGELFF. The DNA for the CDR3 is TGCGCCAGCAGCTTGCCAGGGGGCGGGAACACCGGGGAGCTGTTTTTT. This chain joins TRBV5-1 and TRBJ2-2; 8 bases align to TRBD1. The ends lost 1 base at V and 1 base at J; junction bases unmatched: 3. The CDR3 covers 16 residues. The germline CDR1 and CDR2 sequences are SGHRS and YFSETQ.

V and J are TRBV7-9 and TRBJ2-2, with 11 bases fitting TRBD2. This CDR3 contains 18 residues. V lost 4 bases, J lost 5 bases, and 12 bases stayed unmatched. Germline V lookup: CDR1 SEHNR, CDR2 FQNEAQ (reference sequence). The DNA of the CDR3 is TGTGCCAGCAGCTCCCCCCGTCTAGCGGGAGGTGGGACCGGGGAGCTGTTTTTT. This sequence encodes CASSSPRLAGGGTGELFF.

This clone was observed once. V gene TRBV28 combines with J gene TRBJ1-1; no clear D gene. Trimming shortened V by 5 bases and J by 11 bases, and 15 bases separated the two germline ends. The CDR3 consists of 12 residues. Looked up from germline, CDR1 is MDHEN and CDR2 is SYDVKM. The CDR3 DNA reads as TGTGCCAGCAGTGACGAGGGTAATGTGGCTTTCTTT. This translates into CASSDEGNVAFF.

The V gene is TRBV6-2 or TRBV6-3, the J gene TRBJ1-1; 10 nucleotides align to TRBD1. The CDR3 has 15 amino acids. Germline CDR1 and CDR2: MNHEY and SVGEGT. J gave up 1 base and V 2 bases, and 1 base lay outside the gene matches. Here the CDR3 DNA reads TGTGCCAGCAGTTACGGGGACAGGGGGAACACTGAAGCTTTCTTT. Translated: CASSYGDRGNTEAFF.

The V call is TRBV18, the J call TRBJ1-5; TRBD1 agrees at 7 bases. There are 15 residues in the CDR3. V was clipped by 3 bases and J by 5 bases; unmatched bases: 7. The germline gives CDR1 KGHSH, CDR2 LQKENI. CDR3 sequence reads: CASSPTGQEHQPQHF. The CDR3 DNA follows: TGTGCCAGCTCACCGACCGGACAGGAGCATCAGCCCCAGCATTTT.

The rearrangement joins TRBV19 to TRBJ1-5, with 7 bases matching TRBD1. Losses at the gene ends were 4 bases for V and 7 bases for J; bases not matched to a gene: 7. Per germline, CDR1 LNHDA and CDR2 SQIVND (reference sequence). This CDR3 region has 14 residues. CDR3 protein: CASSTLDREQPQHF. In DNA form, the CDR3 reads TGTGCCAGTAGTACCCTAGACAGGGAACAGCCCCAGCATTTT.

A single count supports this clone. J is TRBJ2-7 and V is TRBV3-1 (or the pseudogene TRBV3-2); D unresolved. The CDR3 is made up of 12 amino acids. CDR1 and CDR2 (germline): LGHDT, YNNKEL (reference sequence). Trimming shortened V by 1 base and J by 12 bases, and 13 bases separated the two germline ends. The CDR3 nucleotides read TGTGCCAGCAGCCAAGCTCAAACTATACTGTACTTC. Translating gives CASSQAQTILYF.

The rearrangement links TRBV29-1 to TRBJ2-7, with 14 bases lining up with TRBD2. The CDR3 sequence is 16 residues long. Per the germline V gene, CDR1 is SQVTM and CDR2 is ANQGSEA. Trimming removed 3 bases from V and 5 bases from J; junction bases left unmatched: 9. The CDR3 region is CSVEGGLAGEWNEQYF. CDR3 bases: TGCAGCGTTGAGGGGGGACTAGCGGGAGAGTGGAACGAGCAGTACTTC.

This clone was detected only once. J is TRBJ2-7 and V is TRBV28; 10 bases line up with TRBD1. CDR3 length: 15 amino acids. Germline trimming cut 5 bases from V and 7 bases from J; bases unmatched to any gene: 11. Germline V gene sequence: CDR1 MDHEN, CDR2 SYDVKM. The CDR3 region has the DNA TGTGCCAGCAGTGCTCCCGGGACAGGGGCGGGAGAGCAGTACTTC. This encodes CASSAPGTGAGEQYF. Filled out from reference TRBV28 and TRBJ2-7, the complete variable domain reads DVKVTQSSRYLVKRTGEKVFLECVQDMDHENMFWYRQDPGLGLRLIYFSYDVKMKEKGDIPEGYSVSREKKERFSLILESASTNQTSMYLCASSAPGTGAGEQYFGPGTRLTVT.

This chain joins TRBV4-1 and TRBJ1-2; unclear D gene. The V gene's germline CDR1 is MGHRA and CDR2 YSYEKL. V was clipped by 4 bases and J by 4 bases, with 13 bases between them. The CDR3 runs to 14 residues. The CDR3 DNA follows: TGCGCCAGCAGCCCCCACCGGGAAAGCTATGGCTACACCTTC. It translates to CASSPHRESYGYTF.

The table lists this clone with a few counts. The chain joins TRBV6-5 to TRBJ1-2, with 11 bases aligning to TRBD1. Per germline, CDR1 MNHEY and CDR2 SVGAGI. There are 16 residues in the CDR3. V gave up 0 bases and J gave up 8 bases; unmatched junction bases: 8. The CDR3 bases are TGTGCCAGCAGTTACTCGGGGACAGGGGGAAGGTTAGGCTACACCTTC. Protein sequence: CASSYSGTGGRLGYTF.

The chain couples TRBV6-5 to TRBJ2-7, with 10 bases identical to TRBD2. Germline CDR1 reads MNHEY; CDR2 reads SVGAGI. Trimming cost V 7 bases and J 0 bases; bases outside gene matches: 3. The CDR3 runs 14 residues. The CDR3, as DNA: TGTGCCAGCAAACCTAGCGGGAGCTCCTACGAGCAGTACTTC. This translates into CASKPSGSSYEQYF.

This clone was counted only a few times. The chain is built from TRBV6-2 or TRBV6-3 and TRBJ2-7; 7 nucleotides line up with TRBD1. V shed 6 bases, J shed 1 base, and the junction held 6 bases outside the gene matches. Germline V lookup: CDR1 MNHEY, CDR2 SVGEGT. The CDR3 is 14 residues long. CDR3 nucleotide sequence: TGTGCCAGCAGCCCGACAGGGAGTTCCTACGAGCAGTACTTC. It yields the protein CASSPTGSSYEQYF.

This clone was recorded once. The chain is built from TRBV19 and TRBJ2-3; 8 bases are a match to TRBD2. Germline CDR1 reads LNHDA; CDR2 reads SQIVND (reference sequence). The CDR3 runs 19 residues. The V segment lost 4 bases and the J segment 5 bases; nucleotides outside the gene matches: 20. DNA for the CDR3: TGTGCCAGTAGTAGGGGTCGCGGGAGGCCCCCCGGAATGGAAGATACGCAGTATTTT. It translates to CASSRGRGRPPGMEDTQYF.

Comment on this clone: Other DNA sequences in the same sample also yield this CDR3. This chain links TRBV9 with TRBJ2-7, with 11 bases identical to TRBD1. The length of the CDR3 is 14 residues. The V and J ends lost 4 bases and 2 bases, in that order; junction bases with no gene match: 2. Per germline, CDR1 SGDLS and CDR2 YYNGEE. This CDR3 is CASSPGQGAYEQYF. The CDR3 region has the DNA TGTGCCAGCAGCCCGGGACAGGGGGCCTACGAGCAGTACTTC.

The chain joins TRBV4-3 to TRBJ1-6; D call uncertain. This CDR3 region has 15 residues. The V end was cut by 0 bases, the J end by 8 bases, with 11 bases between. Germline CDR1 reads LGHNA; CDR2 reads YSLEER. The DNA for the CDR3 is TGCGCCAGCAGCCAAGAATGGAACAGTTATTCACCCCTCCACTTT. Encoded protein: CASSQEWNSYSPLHF.

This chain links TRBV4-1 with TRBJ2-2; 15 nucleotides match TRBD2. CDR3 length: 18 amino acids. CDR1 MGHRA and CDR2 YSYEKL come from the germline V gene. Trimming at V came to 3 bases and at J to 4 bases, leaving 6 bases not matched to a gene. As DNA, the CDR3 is TGCGCCAGCAGCCAGCCGGGACTAGCGGGAGGAGTCACCGGGGAGCTGTTTTTT. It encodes CASSQPGLAGGVTGELFF.

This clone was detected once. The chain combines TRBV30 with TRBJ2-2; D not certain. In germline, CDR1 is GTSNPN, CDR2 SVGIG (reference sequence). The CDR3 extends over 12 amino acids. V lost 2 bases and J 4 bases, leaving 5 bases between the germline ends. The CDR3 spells CAWSLSTGELFF. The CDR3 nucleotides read TGTGCCTGGAGTCTCTCCACCGGGGAGCTGTTTTTT. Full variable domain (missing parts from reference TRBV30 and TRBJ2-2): SQTIHQWPATLVQPVGSPLSLECTVEGTSNPNLYWYRQAAGRGLQLLFYSVGIGQISSEVPQNLSASRPQDRQFILSSKKLLLSDSGFYLCAWSLSTGELFFGEGSRLTVL.

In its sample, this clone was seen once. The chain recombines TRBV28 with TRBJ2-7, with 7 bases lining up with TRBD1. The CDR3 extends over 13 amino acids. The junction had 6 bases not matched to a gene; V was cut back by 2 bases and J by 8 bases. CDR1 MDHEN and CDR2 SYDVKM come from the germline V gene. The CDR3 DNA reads TGTGCCAGCAGTTTAAGCGACAGGGTCAAGCAGTACTTC. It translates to CASSLSDRVKQYF.

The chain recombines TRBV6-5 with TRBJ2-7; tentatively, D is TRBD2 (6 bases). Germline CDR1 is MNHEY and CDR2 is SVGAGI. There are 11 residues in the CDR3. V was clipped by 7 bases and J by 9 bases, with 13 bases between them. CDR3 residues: CASMDQTRQYF. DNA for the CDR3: TGTGCCAGCATGGATCAGACTAGGCAGTACTTC.

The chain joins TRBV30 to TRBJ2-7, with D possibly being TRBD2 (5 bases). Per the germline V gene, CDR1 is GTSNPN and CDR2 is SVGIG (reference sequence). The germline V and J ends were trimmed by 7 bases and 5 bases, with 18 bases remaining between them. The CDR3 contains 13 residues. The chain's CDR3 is CAFASRVAHEQYF. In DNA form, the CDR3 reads TGTGCCTTCGCGTCGAGGGTTGCCCACGAGCAGTACTTC.